These T cell receptor beta chains were read from a single sample in a study of blood T cell repertoires in COVID-19. Repertoires were generated with immunoSEQ multiplex PCR, while TCRdb's copy carries only in-frame clones and drops some. The sample has hundreds of thousands of clones; roughly 87% are singletons. Material: PBMCs or T cells enriched from blood (not recorded which). The receptors come from a woman aged 40 to 50 who had recovered from COVID-19. CDR3s include the opening cysteine and the closing phenylalanine or tryptophan. D genes are given only for firm matches.

j_gene: TRBJ1-4; v_gene: TRBV28; d_gene: .; CDR3aa: CASGLRGRANEKLFF; CDR3nt: TGTGCCAGCGGGCTCCGGGGGAGGGCTAATGAAAAACTGTTTTTT
j_gene: TRBJ2-7; v_gene: TRBV5-4; d_gene: .; CDR3aa: CASSPELASSYEQYF; CDR3nt: TGTGCCAGCAGCCCGGAATTAGCAAGCTCCTACGAGCAGTACTTC
j_gene: TRBJ2-7; v_gene: TRBV3-1/TRBV3-2; d_gene: TRBD2; CDR3aa: CASKELAFYEQYF; CDR3nt: TGTGCCAGCAAAGAACTAGCGTTTTACGAGCAGTACTTC
j_gene: TRBJ1-5; v_gene: TRBV7-9; d_gene: TRBD1; CDR3aa: CASSLPGQAYPQHF; CDR3nt: TGTGCCAGCAGCTTACCGGGACAGGCGTATCCCCAGCATTTT
j_gene: TRBJ1-3; v_gene: TRBV7-8; d_gene: .; CDR3aa: CASRLASGNTIYF; CDR3nt: TGTGCCAGCAGGCTCGCGAGTGGAAACACCATATATTTT
j_gene: TRBJ1-3; v_gene: TRBV5-6; d_gene: .; CDR3aa: CASSYRGTSGNTIYF; CDR3nt: TGTGCCAGCAGCTACCGTGGCACCTCTGGAAACACCATATATTTT
j_gene: TRBJ1-4; v_gene: TRBV7-2; d_gene: TRBD1; CDR3aa: CASSVQGALTNEKLFF; CDR3nt: TGTGCCAGCAGCGTACAGGGGGCCTTAACTAATGAAAAACTGTTTTTT
j_gene: TRBJ2-7; v_gene: TRBV4-3; d_gene: TRBD2; CDR3aa: CASSRDFGTSGNYEQYF; CDR3nt: TGCGCCAGCAGCCGGGACTTTGGGACTAGCGGAAACTACGAGCAGTACTTC
j_gene: TRBJ2-6; v_gene: TRBV4-2; d_gene: .; CDR3aa: CASSQGQENSGANVLTF; CDR3nt: TGTGCCAGCAGCCAAGGACAGGAAAACTCTGGGGCCAACGTCCTGACTTTC
j_gene: TRBJ2-1; v_gene: TRBV11-3; d_gene: TRBD2; CDR3aa: CASSPGGFAYNEQFF; CDR3nt: TGTGCCAGCAGCCCGGGGGGTTTCGCCTACAATGAGCAGTTCTTC
j_gene: TRBJ2-7; v_gene: TRBV7-2; d_gene: TRBD2; CDR3aa: CASSLRLAGRSYEQYF; CDR3nt: TGTGCCAGCAGCTTAAGACTAGCGGGCCGATCCTACGAGCAGTACTTC
j_gene: TRBJ2-7; v_gene: TRBV7-2; d_gene: .; CDR3aa: CASSQVGGPWDEQYF; CDR3nt: TGTGCCAGCAGCCAAGTCGGGGGGCCCTGGGACGAGCAGTACTTC
j_gene: TRBJ1-5; v_gene: TRBV30; d_gene: .; CDR3aa: CAWSVSVGGPQHF; CDR3nt: TGTGCCTGGAGTGTATCGGTGGGGGGGCCCCAGCATTTT
j_gene: TRBJ1-5; v_gene: TRBV27; d_gene: .; CDR3aa: CASSFEGPGVSNQPQHF; CDR3nt: TGTGCCAGCAGTTTCGAGGGTCCCGGGGTTAGCAATCAGCCCCAGCATTTT
j_gene: TRBJ1-5; v_gene: TRBV6-5; d_gene: TRBD1; CDR3aa: CASSSGGTGYQPQHF; CDR3nt: TGTGCCAGCAGTTCGGGAGGGACAGGGTATCAGCCCCAGCATTTT
j_gene: TRBJ2-1; v_gene: TRBV6-5; d_gene: .; CDR3aa: CASSSGRGWVLEQFF; CDR3nt: TGTGCCAGCAGTAGCGGACGCGGGTGGGTGTTAGAGCAGTTCTTC